The present T cell receptor (beta chain) was sequenced within a study of T cells in Graves' hyperthyroidism and ophthalmopathy. Whole-study results and caveats: Ophthalmopathy, which appeared later, was predicted by the model a median 6.5 months before onset. Blood samples included most of the expanded thyroid clonotypes exceeding 0.001.

Template material for amplifying TCR beta CDR3 regions consisted of RNA transcripts. The HTBI primer set was used in a first-round RT-PCR of the TCR CDR3. TCRdb re-called the multiplex PCR reads through MiXCR, storing one row per CDR3 protein. The data show around 800,000 distinct CDR3 sequences, with about 38% seen just once and around 10% held by the top ten. Patients between 18 and 65 years old had hyperthyroidism, newly diagnosed and lasting under 2 months. In this sample, this clonotype turned up a few times. What it binds is not known. This CDR3 contains 13 residues. CDR1 and CDR2 from the germline V gene are ENHRY and SYGVKD. Trimming removed 10 bases from V and 4 bases from J, with 16 bases in between.

The sample was blood. The J gene is TRBJ1-2, the V gene TRBV10-3; the D is unclear. The receptor comes from a man between 18 and 29 years old with Graves' hyperthyroidism. The CDR3 here is CASRRAGGYGYTF. The CDR3 nucleotides read TGTGCCAGCAGAAGGGCTGGAGGCTATGGCTACACCTTC.